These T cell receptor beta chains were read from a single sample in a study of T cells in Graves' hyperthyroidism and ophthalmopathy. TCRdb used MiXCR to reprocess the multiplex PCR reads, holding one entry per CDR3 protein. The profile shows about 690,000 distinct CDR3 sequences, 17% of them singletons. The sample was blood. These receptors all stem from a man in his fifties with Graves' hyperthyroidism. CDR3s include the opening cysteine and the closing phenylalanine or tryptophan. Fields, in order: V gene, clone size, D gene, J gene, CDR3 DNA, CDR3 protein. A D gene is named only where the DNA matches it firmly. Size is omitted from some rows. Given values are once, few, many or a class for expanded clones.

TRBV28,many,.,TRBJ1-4,TGTGCCAGCAGTTCGACAGCCTCAGCAACTAATGAAAAACTGTTTTTT,CASSSTASATNEKLFF
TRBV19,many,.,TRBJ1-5,TGTGCCAGTACTTATGGGGGTTGGGGCAATCAGCCCCAGCATTTT,CASTYGGWGNQPQHF
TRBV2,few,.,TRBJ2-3,TGTGCCAGCGGCCGGTCCTATGCTACGGATACGCAGTATTTT,CASGRSYATDTQYF
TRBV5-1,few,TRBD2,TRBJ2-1,TGCGCCAGCAGCCCCACGGTTAGCGGGTCCTACAATGAGCAGTTCTTC,CASSPTVSGSYNEQFF
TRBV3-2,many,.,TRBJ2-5,TGTGCCAGCAGCCAAGGGGACAGGGAAGAGACCCAGTACTTC,CASSQGDREETQYF
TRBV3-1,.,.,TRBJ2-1,TGTGCCAGCAGCCCAAGTGAGAGAGCTGAGCAGTTCTTC,CASSPSERAEQFF
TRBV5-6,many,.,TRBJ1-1,TGTGCCAGCAGCTTGGTACCGGGGCTACAGGAAGATACTGAAGCTTTCTTT,CASSLVPGLQEDTEAFF
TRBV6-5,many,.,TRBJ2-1,TGTGCCAGCAGTTACCCCCTCCGAGACGGGTACAATGAGCAGTTCTTC,CASSYPLRDGYNEQFF
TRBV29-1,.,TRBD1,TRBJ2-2,TGCAGCGTTGAAGACTGGGACAGGGAGTCCGGGGAGCTGTTTTTT,CSVEDWDRESGELFF
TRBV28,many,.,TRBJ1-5,TGTGCCAGCATTAAGGGGCATAGACTCGGCAATCAGCCCCAGCATTTT,CASIKGHRLGNQPQHF
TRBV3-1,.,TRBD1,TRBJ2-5,TGTGCCAGCAGCCGACGGACAGGGGGGGAGACCCAGTACTTC,CASSRRTGGETQYF
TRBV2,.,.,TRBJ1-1,TGTGCCAGCTTCCGGGATATAAACACTGAAGCTTTCTTT,CASFRDINTEAFF
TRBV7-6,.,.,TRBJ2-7,TGTGCCAGCAGCTTTGGACTACTTGGCGAGCAGTACTTC,CASSFGLLGEQYF
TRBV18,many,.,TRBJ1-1,TGTGCCAGCTCGTACCGGAGACAGCAGCAAGAAGCTTTCTTT,CASSYRRQQQEAFF
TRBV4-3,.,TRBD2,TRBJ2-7,TGCGCCAGCAGCCAAGAGGGGGGGAGATACGAGCAGTACTTC,CASSQEGGRYEQYF
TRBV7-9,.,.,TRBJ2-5,TGTGCCACTAGGGGGGAAAAAGGGTACCAAGAGACCCAGTACTTC,CATRGEKGYQETQYF
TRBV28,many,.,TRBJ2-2,TGTGCCAGCAGTTCATGGGGAAGGAGCGGGGAGCTGTTTTTT,CASSSWGRSGELFF
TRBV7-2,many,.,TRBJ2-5,TGTGCCAGCAGCTCCGATCTAGGACGGGAGACCCAGTACTTC,CASSSDLGRETQYF
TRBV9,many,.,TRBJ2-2,TGTGCCAGCAGCGTATCAGGTCGAATCACCGGGGAGCTGTTTTTT,CASSVSGRITGELFF
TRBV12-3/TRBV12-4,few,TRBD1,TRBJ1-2,TGTGCCAGCAGTTCCCCCCTCGGGGTTGGGGACAGGGAAGGCTATGGCTACACCTTC,CASSSPLGVGDREGYGYTF
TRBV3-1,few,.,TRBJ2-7,TGTGCCAGCGGACACCGGGACCAATCCCTAGAGCAGTACTTC,CASGHRDQSLEQYF
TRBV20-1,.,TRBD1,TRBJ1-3,TGCAGTGCTAACGACAGGGTCACTGGAAACACCATATATTTT,CSANDRVTGNTIYF
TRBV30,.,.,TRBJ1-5,TGTGCCTGGAGCATTCCCGGGACCCAAGATGTAGCCCAGCATTTT,CAWSIPGTQDVAQHF
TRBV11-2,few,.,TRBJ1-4,TGTGCCAGCACCTTGGGGGTGGGGCGCTTAGAAAAACTGTTTTTT,CASTLGVGRLEKLFF
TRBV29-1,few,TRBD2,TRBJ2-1,TGCAGCGTAGCAGCGGGAGGGGGCCCCTCCTACAATGAGCAGTTCTTC,CSVAAGGGPSYNEQFF
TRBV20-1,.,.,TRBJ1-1,TGCAGTGCTACGGTGGACCCCGTGACTGAAGCTTTCTTT,CSATVDPVTEAFF
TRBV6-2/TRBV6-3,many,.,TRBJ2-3,TGTGCCAGCAGTTACAGAAGGGGTGATTTGACGGATACGCAGTATTTT,CASSYRRGDLTDTQYF
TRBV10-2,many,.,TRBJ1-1,TGCGCCAGCATAGGACAGCTTACCCCTGAAGCTTTCTTT,CASIGQLTPEAFF
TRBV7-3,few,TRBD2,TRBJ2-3,TGTGCCAGCAGCTCCCCGGGACTAGCGGGAGCCCCAGATACGCAGTATTTT,CASSSPGLAGAPDTQYF
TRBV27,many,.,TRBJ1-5,TGTGCCAGCAGTCCCTCCAGGGAAAGCAATCAGCCCCAGCATTTT,CASSPSRESNQPQHF
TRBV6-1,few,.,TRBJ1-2,TGTGCCAGCAGGAGGGGGGTCTCCTCGGACTATGGCTACACCTTC,CASRRGVSSDYGYTF
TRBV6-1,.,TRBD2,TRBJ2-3,TGTGCCAGCAGTGAAAAGACTAGCGGACCCAGAGGCGATACGCAGTATTTT,CASSEKTSGPRGDTQYF
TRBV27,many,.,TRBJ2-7,TGTGCCAGCAGCTTAAAGTCCTCCTACGAGCAGTACTTC,CASSLKSSYEQYF
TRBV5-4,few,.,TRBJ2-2,TGTGCCAGCAGCGCCGACAGGACTACCGGGGAGCTGTTTTTT,CASSADRTTGELFF
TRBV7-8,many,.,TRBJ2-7,TGTGCCAGCAGCTCTCCGGGAAACCGCTACGAGCAGTACTTC,CASSSPGNRYEQYF
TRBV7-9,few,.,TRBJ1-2,TGTGCCAGCAGCTTAGGTGCGGCACCATATGGCTACACCTTC,CASSLGAAPYGYTF
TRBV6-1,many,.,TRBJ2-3,TGTGCCAGCAGAAAACAGGGTAACGCGCAGTATTTT,CASRKQGNAQYF
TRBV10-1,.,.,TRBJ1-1,TGCGCCAGCAGTGAGTCGACAGGGAACACTGAAGCTTTCTTT,CASSESTGNTEAFF
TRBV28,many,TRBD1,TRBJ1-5,TGTGCCAGCAGTCTCACAGGGGAATTAAGCAATCAGCCCCAGCATTTT,CASSLTGELSNQPQHF
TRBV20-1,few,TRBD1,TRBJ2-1,TGCAGTGCTAGAGAACCAACAGGGGCCTCCAACAATGAGCAGTTCTTC,CSAREPTGASNNEQFF
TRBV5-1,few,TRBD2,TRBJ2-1,TGCGCCAGCAGCTTGAACTTTGGGACTAGCTTGATCGATGAGCAGTTCTTC,CASSLNFGTSLIDEQFF
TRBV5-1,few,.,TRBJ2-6,TGCGCCAGCAGCTCGGGGGACACTGGGGCCAACGTCCTGACTTTC,CASSSGDTGANVLTF
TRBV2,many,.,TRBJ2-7,TGTGCCAGCACCCCCGTTAGCTCCTACGAGCAGTACTTC,CASTPVSSYEQYF
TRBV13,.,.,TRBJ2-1,TGTGCCAGCAGCTCAAATCCCCCGGGTTTAGCCAGTGAGCAGTTCTTC,CASSSNPPGLASEQFF
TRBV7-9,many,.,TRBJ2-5,TGTGCCAGCAGCTTATACGGCGGCTCGGAGACCCAGTACTTC,CASSLYGGSETQYF
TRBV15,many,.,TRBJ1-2,TGTGCCACCAGCAGAGAAGGGTTCCCGGGTGGCTACACCTTC,CATSREGFPGGYTF
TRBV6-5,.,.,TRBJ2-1,TGTGCCAGCAGTTACTCGTTAATCTACAATGAGCAGTTCTTC,CASSYSLIYNEQFF
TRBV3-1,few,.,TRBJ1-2,TGTGCCAGCAGCCAAGATCCTGACGGGTATTATGGCTACACCTTC,CASSQDPDGYYGYTF
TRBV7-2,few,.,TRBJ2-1,TGTGCCAGCAGCTCGGGGACAATTAATAATGAGCAGTTCTTC,CASSSGTINNEQFF
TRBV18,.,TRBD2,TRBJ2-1,TGTGCCAGCTCACCAGGGATACGGACTAGCGGTTACAATGAGCAGTTCTTC,CASSPGIRTSGYNEQFF
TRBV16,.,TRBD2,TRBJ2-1,TGTGCCAGCAGCCCGGGACTAGCCCTCGACAATGAGCAGTTCTTC,CASSPGLALDNEQFF
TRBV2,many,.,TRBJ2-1,TGTGCCAGCGGCTTTATTGCTGATGAGCAGTTCTTC,CASGFIADEQFF
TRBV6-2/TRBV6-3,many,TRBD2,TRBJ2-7,TGTGCCAGCACCCTTGATGGCGGGAGTTCCTACGAGCAGTACTTC,CASTLDGGSSYEQYF
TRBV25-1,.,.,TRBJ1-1,TGTGCCAGCAGTGAATTCGGTGGGGACCTATATAATGCTGCTTTCTTT,CASSEFGGDLYNAAFF
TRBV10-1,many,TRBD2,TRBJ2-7,TGCGCCAGCAGTGGGGTGACCGGGACTAGCGGGAGTCCCTCCTCCTACGAGCAGTACTTC,CASSGVTGTSGSPSSYEQYF
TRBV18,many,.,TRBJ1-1,TGTGCCAGCTCACACGACAGGAACACTGAAGCTTTCTTT,CASSHDRNTEAFF
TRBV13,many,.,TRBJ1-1,TGTGCCAGCAGCTTAGTTTTCAGCGGGTACACTGAAGCTTTCTTT,CASSLVFSGYTEAFF
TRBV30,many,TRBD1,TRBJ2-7,TGTGCCTGGAGCTCTCCACCGGGACAGGGGGCCTCCGAGCAGTACTTC,CAWSSPPGQGASEQYF
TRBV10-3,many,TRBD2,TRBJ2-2,TGTGCCATCAGTGAGGACGGTGCGGGGGTCTGGAGTTCCGGGGAGCTGTTTTTT,CAISEDGAGVWSSGELFF
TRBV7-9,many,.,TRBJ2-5,TGTGCCAGCAGCGACGTTGGGACCCAGTACTTC,CASSDVGTQYF